Presented here are 6 T cell receptor beta chains from one specimen sequenced in a study of blood T cell repertoires in COVID-19. Libraries were prepared by immunoSEQ multiplex PCR; TCRdb keeps only in-frame clonotypes and omits some of them. The profile covers roughly 8,600 clones, with roughly 80% appearing a single time and around 19% taken by the ten largest. Sequenced input: peripheral blood. Receptors originate from a human donor with active COVID-19. The donor label of this sample is uncertain.

The J gene is TRBJ2-7, the V gene TRBV5-1; 10 bases fit TRBD2. The CDR3 runs to 16 residues. The V and J ends lost 0 bases and 3 bases, in that order; junction bases with no gene match: 6. CDR1 SGHRS and CDR2 YFSETQ come from the germline V gene. This CDR3 is CASSLAASGSIYEQYF. CDR3 nucleotides: TGCGCCAGCAGCTTGGCGGCTAGCGGGAGTATCTACGAGCAGTACTTC.

The chain employs TRBV11-3 and TRBJ2-2; a possible D gene is TRBD2 (7 bases). With 7 bases removed from V and 4 bases from J, the gap between germline ends came to 16 bases. CDR1 and CDR2 from the germline V gene are SGHNT and YENEEA. This CDR3 spans 15 amino acids. The CDR3 loop reads CASTPGGGRTGELFF. The CDR3 DNA is TGTGCCAGCACCCCTGGGGGGGGCCGCACCGGGGAGCTGTTTTTT.

The CDR3 protein is CATSAFYDGYTF. The CDR3, as DNA: TGTGCCACCAGTGCGTTCTACGATGGCTACACCTTC. The chain joins TRBV24-1 to TRBJ1-2; D gene unclear. This CDR3 contains 12 residues. The germline CDR1 and CDR2 sequences are KGHDR and SFDVKD. The ends were cut back, 5 bases at V and 6 bases at J, with 9 bases in the middle.

This clone appeared a few times. The chain combines TRBV4-3 with TRBJ2-1; 11 bases agree with TRBD2. The CDR3 is 17 amino acids. Germline loops: CDR1 LGHNA, CDR2 YSLEER. Trimming took 0 bases from V and 4 from J; bases not matched to a gene: 5. The CDR3 protein is CASSQDHASGRYNEQFF. CDR3 coding DNA: TGCGCCAGCAGCCAAGATCATGCTAGCGGGAGGTACAATGAGCAGTTCTTC.

The rearrangement links TRBV15 to TRBJ2-7; D is uncertain. V gave up 3 bases and J gave up 3 bases, with 9 bases separating them. This CDR3 spans 13 amino acids. The germline V gene encodes CDR1 LNHNV and CDR2 YYDKDF (reference sequence). CDR3 residues: CATSRAPIYEQYF. CDR3 in DNA: TGTGCCACCAGCAGGGCCCCAATCTACGAGCAGTACTTC. Combining the CDR3 with reference TRBV15 and TRBJ2-7 gives the whole variable domain DAMVIQNPRYQVTQFGKPVTLSCSQTLNHNVMYWYQQKSSQAPKLLFHYYDKDFNNEADTPDNFQSRRPNTSFCFLDIRSPGLGDTAMYLCATSRAPIYEQYFGPGTRLTVT.

V is TRBV9 and J is TRBJ2-1, with 9 bases identical to TRBD2. CDR1 is SGDLS, CDR2 YYNGEE, per germline. Trimming cost V 3 bases and J 6 bases; bases outside gene matches: 10. The CDR3 has 16 amino acids. The CDR3, as DNA: TGTGCCAGCAGCGAATATAGCGGGAGCCTCTCCAATGAGCAGTTCTTC. Its translation is CASSEYSGSLSNEQFF. The full variable domain, its missing parts supplied by reference TRBV9 and TRBJ2-1, is DSGVTQTPKHLITATGQRVTLRCSPRSGDLSVYWYQQSLDQGLQFLIQYYNGEERAKGNILERFSAQQFPDLHSELNLSSLELGDSALYFCASSEYSGSLSNEQFFGPGTRLTVL.